Shown below are 29 T cell receptor beta chains from a single sample sequenced in a study of CD8+ T cells in alopecia areata. Following extraction, RNA underwent reverse transcription to cDNA, which served as the sequencing template. Produced via immunoSEQ multiplex PCR; TCRdb's table is partial and in-frame only. The sample shows 160,000 or so clones, about 71% of them seen only once. Stated treatment: oral pan-JAK inhibitor, 5-10 mg twice daily. The sequenced sample was CD4+ T cells sorted from blood, obtained at week 4, from a patient treated with tofacitinib. These receptors originate from a human donor with alopecia areata.

The chain has TRBV2 and TRBJ2-5; TRBD2 is a possible D gene (5 bases). Trimming removed 4 bases from V and 1 base from J, with 13 bases in between. Germline CDR1 SNHLY, CDR2 FYNNEI. The CDR3 covers 15 residues. The CDR3 sequence: CASSARAARQETQYF. CDR3 nucleotide sequence: TGTGCCAGCAGTGCGCGGGCCGCCCGCCAAGAGACCCAGTACTTC.

This chain connects TRBV29-1 to TRBJ1-2; weak D call: TRBD1 (6 bases). V was trimmed by 6 bases and J by 4 bases, leaving 18 bases between them. In germline, CDR1 is SQVTM, CDR2 ANQGSEA. The CDR3 sequence is 14 residues long. CDR3 sequence: CSVLMEGGLYGYTF. The CDR3 coding sequence is TGCAGCGTCCTGATGGAGGGGGGGCTCTATGGCTACACCTTC. The full variable domain, completed using reference TRBV29-1 and TRBJ1-2, is SAVISQKPSRDICQRGTSLTIQCQVDSQVTMMFWYRQQPGQSLTLIATANQGSEATYESGFVIDKFPISRPNLTFSTLTVSNMSPEDSSIYLCSVLMEGGLYGYTFGSGTRLTVV.

This clone occurred a few times. The rearrangement joins TRBV7-9 to TRBJ2-7; 10 nucleotides line up with TRBD2. This CDR3 spans 17 amino acids. Germline CDR1 and CDR2: SEHNR and FQNEAQ (reference sequence). With V trimmed by 7 bases and J by 4 bases, 16 bases remained unmatched. This chain's CDR3 is CASTSGTSARGWYEQYF. The DNA of the CDR3 is TGTGCCAGCACCTCCGGGACTAGCGCACGGGGGTGGTACGAGCAGTACTTC.

This chain connects TRBV5-1 to TRBJ1-4; D is unresolved. Between the trimmed V and J ends, which lost 4 bases and 8 bases, there was a span of 15 bases. The length of the CDR3 is 14 residues. Germline V lookup: CDR1 SGHRS, CDR2 YFSETQ. This CDR3 reads CASSPDARAEKLFF. The CDR3 bases are TGCGCCAGCAGCCCGGACGCCAGAGCGGAAAAACTGTTTTTT.

V is TRBV30 and J is TRBJ1-5, with no clear D. V was shortened by 2 bases and J by 0 bases, with 8 bases between the two germline ends. CDR1 is GTSNPN, CDR2 SVGIG, per germline (reference sequence). CDR3 size: 14 residues. CDR3 nucleotides: TGTGCCTGGAGTTCGCTACTTAGCAATCAGCCCCAGCATTTT. Translation: CAWSSLLSNQPQHF.

The rearrangement joins TRBV29-1 to TRBJ2-5, with 9 bases aligning to TRBD1. The CDR3 totals 13 residues. The V gene end was trimmed by 8 bases and the J gene end by 4 bases; junction bases not matched to a gene: 8. Germline V lookup: CDR1 SQVTM, CDR2 ANQGSEA. CDR3 in amino acids: CSSPGQGTETQYF. CDR3 coding DNA: TGCAGCTCTCCGGGACAGGGAACAGAGACCCAGTACTTC.

This clone has more than one count but fewer than ten. The chain couples TRBV30 to TRBJ2-7; D is perhaps TRBD1 or TRBD2 (5 bases each). Germline V gives CDR1 GTSNPN, CDR2 SVGIG (reference sequence). The CDR3 has 13 amino acids. V gave up 2 bases and J gave up 2 bases, with 10 bases separating them. This chain's CDR3 is CAWSLGVTYEQYF. As DNA, the CDR3 is TGTGCCTGGAGTTTGGGGGTAACCTACGAGCAGTACTTC.

The J gene is TRBJ2-2, the V gene TRBV29-1; D not certain. The CDR3 runs 13 residues. Germline V gene lookup returns CDR1 SQVTM and CDR2 ANQGSEA. The V end lost 0 bases, the J end lost 4 bases, and 6 bases lay between the germline ends. The CDR3 is CSVEDTTTGELFF. The CDR3 DNA is TGCAGCGTTGAAGACACTACCACCGGGGAGCTGTTTTTT.

This clone was seen a handful of times. The chain links TRBV2 to TRBJ1-5; TRBD1 agrees at 7 bases. The V gene end was trimmed by 1 base and the J gene end by 0 bases; junction bases not matched to a gene: 6. The CDR3 runs to 17 residues. Germline V gene data show CDR1 as SNHLY and CDR2 as FYNNEI. DNA for the CDR3: TGTGCCAGCAGTGAAGTGCCGGGACAGATTAGCAATCAGCCCCAGCATTTT. This encodes CASSEVPGQISNQPQHF.

This rearrangement joins TRBV18 to TRBJ1-2; tentative D call: TRBD1 (5 bases). V dropped 2 bases and J dropped 2 bases, with 6 bases sitting between them. Germline CDR1 reads KGHSH; CDR2 reads LQKENI. This CDR3 is built from 13 residues. CDR3 sequence (DNA): TGTGCCAGCTCACCAAACAGGAACTATGGCTACACCTTC. It translates to CASSPNRNYGYTF.

The genes are TRBV29-1 and TRBJ2-5, with 7 bases lining up with TRBD2. Germline assignment: CDR1 SQVTM and CDR2 ANQGSEA. The CDR3 is 13 residues long. Trimming at V came to 7 bases and at J to 2 bases, leaving 7 bases not matched to a gene. The CDR3 coding sequence is TGCAGCGCCGGGAGGACAAGACAAGAGACCCAGTACTTC. Translated, it gives CSAGRTRQETQYF.

V and J are TRBV29-1 and TRBJ1-5, with unresolved D. Germline CDR1 is SQVTM and CDR2 is ANQGSEA. The CDR3 loop spans 12 amino acids. V was cut by 6 bases and J by 5 bases, with 11 bases left in between. The DNA for the CDR3 is TGCAGCGTCGGCGCGAGCGATCAGCCCCAGCATTTT. Protein: CSVGASDQPQHF.

The chain joins TRBV30 to TRBJ1-2; tentatively, D is TRBD1 (5 bases). V lost 3 bases to trimming and J lost 6 bases, with 17 bases between them. Germline V gene data show CDR1 as GTSNPN and CDR2 as SVGIG (reference sequence). CDR3 length: 14 residues. The CDR3 DNA is TGTGCCTGGAGCCAAACGAGGGGTGGGCATGGCTACACCTTC. It translates to CAWSQTRGGHGYTF.

This sequence joins TRBV6-5 and TRBJ2-1; TRBD1 matches 9 bases. CDR3 size: 15 residues. With 6 bases clipped from V and 4 bases from J, the junction kept 7 bases outside the gene matches. The germline CDR1 and CDR2 sequences are MNHEY and SVGAGI. The CDR3 loop reads CASSPRQGVYNEQFF. In DNA form, the CDR3 reads TGTGCCAGCAGCCCTCGACAGGGGGTATACAATGAGCAGTTCTTC.

The rearrangement links TRBV7-3 to TRBJ2-2; no clear D gene. The CDR3 has 13 residues. CDR1 SGHTA and CDR2 FQGTGA come from the germline V gene. The ends were cut back, 5 bases at V and 5 bases at J, with 9 bases in the middle. CDR3 amino acids: CASSPARTGELFF. The CDR3 nucleotides read TGTGCCAGCAGCCCAGCGCGGACCGGGGAGCTGTTTTTT.

The J gene is TRBJ2-1, the V gene TRBV9, with D tentatively TRBD1 (7 bases). The CDR3 runs 17 residues. V was clipped by 0 bases and J by 0 bases, with 13 bases between them. Germline CDR1 SGDLS, CDR2 YYNGEE. The chain's CDR3 is CASSVGGTESSYNEQFF. The CDR3 coding sequence is TGTGCCAGCAGCGTAGGCGGGACAGAAAGCTCCTACAATGAGCAGTTCTTC. The variable domain in full, completed from reference TRBV9 and TRBJ2-1, reads DSGVTQTPKHLITATGQRVTLRCSPRSGDLSVYWYQQSLDQGLQFLIQYYNGEERAKGNILERFSAQQFPDLHSELNLSSLELGDSALYFCASSVGGTESSYNEQFFGPGTRLTVL.

The V call is TRBV9, the J call TRBJ1-1; D is unclear. The germline gives CDR1 SGDLS, CDR2 YYNGEE. CDR3 length equals 13 residues. Trimming removed 4 bases from V and 2 bases from J, with 9 bases in between. CDR3 loop: CASSLLINTEAFF. CDR3 DNA: TGTGCCAGCAGCTTACTTATAAACACTGAAGCTTTCTTT.

J is TRBJ2-3 and V is TRBV29-1, with no clear D. Per germline, CDR1 SQVTM and CDR2 ANQGSEA. V was shortened by 6 bases and J by 0 bases, with 4 bases between the two germline ends. The CDR3 covers 11 residues. In DNA form, the CDR3 reads TGCAGCGTGACGAGCACAGATACGCAGTATTTT. Translated, it gives CSVTSTDTQYF.

The J gene is TRBJ2-3, the V gene TRBV5-1, with no clear D. The CDR3 consists of 14 residues. Per the germline V gene, CDR1 is SGHRS and CDR2 is YFSETQ. The V end lost 5 bases, the J end lost 0 bases, and 10 bases lay between the germline ends. The CDR3 coding sequence is TGCGCCAGCAGAATATCCGCTAGCACAGATACGCAGTATTTT. The encoded protein is CASRISASTDTQYF. The whole variable domain, filled in from reference TRBV5-1 and TRBJ2-3, reads KAGVTQTPRYLIKTRGQQVTLSCSPISGHRSVSWYQQTPGQGLQFLFEYFSETQRNKGNFPGRFSGRQFSNSRSEMNVSTLELGDSALYLCASRISASTDTQYFGPGTRLTVL.

This chain connects TRBV30 to TRBJ2-7; 9 nucleotides agree with TRBD2. The ends lost 1 base at V and 6 bases at J; junction bases unmatched: 4. The CDR3 has 13 amino acids. Per germline, CDR1 GTSNPN and CDR2 SVGIG (reference sequence). CDR3 in amino acids: CAWSAGLASEQYF. CDR3 bases: TGTGCCTGGAGTGCGGGACTAGCTAGCGAGCAGTACTTC.

This sequence joins TRBV30 and TRBJ2-7; unclear D gene. The CDR3 is made up of 11 amino acids. Germline V gene lookup returns CDR1 GTSNPN and CDR2 SVGIG (reference sequence). Trimming removed 0 bases at V and 6 bases at J, with 6 bases between. As DNA, the CDR3 is TGTGCCTGGAGTGTACTCGCCGAGCAGTACTTC. Its translation: CAWSVLAEQYF.

The chain combines TRBV30 with TRBJ2-1; no clear D. V lost 4 bases and J lost 0, with 4 bases in between. CDR3 size: 12 residues. Germline V gene lookup returns CDR1 GTSNPN and CDR2 SVGIG (reference sequence). In DNA, the CDR3 is TGTGCCTGGACTCGCTCCTACAATGAGCAGTTCTTC. Residues: CAWTRSYNEQFF.

This clone occurred once. The CDR3 sequence is CSKLAGAGDTQYF. CDR3 nucleotides: TGCAGCAAACTAGCGGGGGCGGGAGATACGCAGTATTTT. This rearrangement joins TRBV29-1 to TRBJ2-3; 11 bases line up with TRBD2. V was clipped by 8 bases and J by 5 bases; unmatched bases: 6. Germline V gene sequence: CDR1 SQVTM, CDR2 ANQGSEA. This CDR3 is 13 amino acids long.

Turning to this clone: The sample contains more than one DNA sequence encoding this CDR3. This rearrangement joins TRBV29-1 to TRBJ2-5; D unclear. The V end lost 7 bases, the J end lost 2 bases, and 5 bases lay between the germline ends. The CDR3 sequence is 10 residues long. Germline lookup yields CDR1 SQVTM and CDR2 ANQGSEA. The CDR3 region is CSAGQETQYF. The CDR3 DNA reads as TGCAGCGCCGGTCAAGAGACCCAGTACTTC.

This clone was seen many times. The rearrangement uses TRBV10-3 and TRBJ2-4; TRBD1 agrees at 9 bases. V lost 3 bases, J lost 7 bases, and 4 bases stayed unmatched. The CDR3 is made up of 14 amino acids. Per germline, CDR1 ENHRY and CDR2 SYGVKD. The CDR3: CAISDRDRDNIQYF. In nucleotides, the CDR3 is TGTGCCATCAGTGACCGGGACAGGGACAACATTCAGTACTTC.

The chain carries TRBV29-1 and TRBJ1-2; TRBD1 matches at 7 bases. Germline V gene data show CDR1 as SQVTM and CDR2 as ANQGSEA. With V trimmed by 2 bases and J by 6 bases, 9 bases remained unmatched. This CDR3 comprises 14 residues. The CDR3 is CSVERGQGINGYTF. CDR3 bases: TGCAGCGTTGAAAGGGGGCAGGGGATAAATGGCTACACCTTC.

This clone was found a few times. Other DNA sequences in this specimen translate into the identical CDR3. The rearrangement uses TRBV5-4 and TRBJ1-1; D is undetermined. In germline, CDR1 is SGHNT, CDR2 YYREEE (reference sequence). Trimming took off 0 bases at V and 1 base at J, with 4 bases between the two ends. The CDR3 extends over 13 amino acids. The CDR3 DNA reads as TGTGCCAGCAGCTTGGGGGCGAACACTGAAGCTTTCTTT. Encoded protein: CASSLGANTEAFF. Combining the CDR3 with reference TRBV5-4 and TRBJ1-1 gives the whole variable domain ETGVTQSPTHLIKTRGQQVTLRCSSQSGHNTVSWYQQALGQGPQFIFQYYREEENGRGNFPPRFSGLQFPNYSSELNVNALELDDSALYLCASSLGANTEAFFGQGTRLTVV.

The J gene is TRBJ2-3, the V gene TRBV6-6; D gene uncertain. V was pared by 2 bases and J by 6 bases, with 6 bases between. The CDR3 is 12 amino acids. Per the germline V gene, CDR1 is MNHNY and CDR2 is SVGAGI (reference sequence). The CDR3 DNA follows: TGTGCCAGCAGTTACCCGGGCGATACGCAGTATTTT. Amino acid sequence: CASSYPGDTQYF.

This clone was counted a few times. CDR3 loop: CASSLDPTGGIPKNIQYF. The CDR3 nucleotides read TGCGCCAGCAGCTTGGACCCCACCGGGGGCATACCCAAAAACATTCAGTACTTC. This chain connects TRBV5-1 to TRBJ2-4; D is tentatively TRBD1 or TRBD2 (6 bases each). The CDR3 length is 18 residues. Trimming left V 0 bases short and J 2 bases short, with 18 bases between. The germline V gene encodes CDR1 SGHRS and CDR2 YFSETQ.